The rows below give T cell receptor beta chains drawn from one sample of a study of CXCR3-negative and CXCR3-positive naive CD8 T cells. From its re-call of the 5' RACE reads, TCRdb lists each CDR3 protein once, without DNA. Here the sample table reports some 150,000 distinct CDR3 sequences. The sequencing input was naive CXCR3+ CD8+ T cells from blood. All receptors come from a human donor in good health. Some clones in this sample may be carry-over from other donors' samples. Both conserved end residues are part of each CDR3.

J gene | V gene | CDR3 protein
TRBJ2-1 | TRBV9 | CASSVDGSDYNEQFF
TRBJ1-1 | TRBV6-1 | CASSTGDSGGLGNTEAFF
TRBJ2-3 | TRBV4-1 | CASSQDVTGGQNTQYF
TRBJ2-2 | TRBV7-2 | CASSLAPGGSGELCF
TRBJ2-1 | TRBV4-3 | CASSQGGASGEITYNEQFF
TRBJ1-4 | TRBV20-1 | CSAKEARSMEKLFF
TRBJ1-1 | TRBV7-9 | CASSFDTEAFF
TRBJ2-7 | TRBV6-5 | CASSGTSGLYEQYF
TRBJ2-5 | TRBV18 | CASSPGVGREETQYF
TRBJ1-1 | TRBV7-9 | CASSLAGGGDTEAFF
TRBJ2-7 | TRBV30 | CAWSVLGANEQYF
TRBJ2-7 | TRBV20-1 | CSARDRADSTYEQYF
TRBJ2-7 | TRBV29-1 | CSVDAAGDEQYF
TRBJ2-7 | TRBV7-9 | CASSLELARTEQYF
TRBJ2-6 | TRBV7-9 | CASSSGPFGANVLTF
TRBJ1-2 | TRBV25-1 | CASTPGGYYGYTF
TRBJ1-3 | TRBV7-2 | CASSHPLTGAYGNTIYF
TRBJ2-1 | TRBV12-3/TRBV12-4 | CASSIRDGRNEQFF
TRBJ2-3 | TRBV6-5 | CASSPDRLTDTQYF
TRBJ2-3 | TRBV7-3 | CASSQGTDTQYF
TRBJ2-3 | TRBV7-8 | CAGSLRRERGFDTQYF
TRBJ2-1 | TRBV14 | CASSQGGPPEQFF
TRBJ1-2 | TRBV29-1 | CSVGDSNYGYTF
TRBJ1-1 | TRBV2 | CASTLGLNTEAFF
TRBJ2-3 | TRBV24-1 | CATSDIYGGTDTQYF
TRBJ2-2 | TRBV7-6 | CASTDTGVLNTGELFF
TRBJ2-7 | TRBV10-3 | CAISPGTDSYEQYF
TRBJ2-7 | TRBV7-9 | CASSSMDPGLSYEQYF
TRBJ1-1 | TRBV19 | CAGRTGENTEAFF